These 14 T cell receptor beta chains came from one sample sequenced in a study of beta chain features in type 1 diabetes. Which antigens these TCRs recognize remains unknown. General study results and limits: Shortening that was moderate but significant affected the TCRB CDR3s of Type 1 diabetes patients in all four CD4+ subsets.

The entirety of the isolated RNA underwent reverse transcription, so expressed TCRB transcripts were sequenced. Assay used: immunoSEQ multiplex PCR; TCRdb lists only in-frame clones, some missing. The repertoire includes tens of thousands of clones, approximately 50% of them detected once, and roughly 0.7% sits in the top ten. The sequencing input was central memory CD4+ T cells from blood. Receptors were obtained from a man aged 30-40 years with type 1 diabetes.

This clone was seen only once. The gene calls are TRBV6-1 and TRBJ2-1, with 9 bases aligning to TRBD2. This CDR3 spans 16 amino acids. CDR1 is MNHNS and CDR2 is SASEGT in the germline V gene. The junction had 8 bases not matched to a gene; V was cut back by 4 bases and J by 4 bases. The CDR3 sequence is CASSGLGGGAYNEQFF. CDR3 DNA sequence: TGTGCCAGCAGTGGACTAGGCGGGGGGGCATACAATGAGCAGTTCTTC.

The rearrangement joins TRBV5-1 to TRBJ2-2, with TRBD2 matching over 12 bases. Unmatched junction bases numbered 5, after V lost 4 bases and J lost 4 bases. CDR3 length equals 16 residues. CDR1 is SGHRS and CDR2 is YFSETQ in the germline V gene. The CDR3 reads CASSHMTSGSTGELFF. In DNA, the CDR3 is TGCGCCAGCAGCCATATGACTAGCGGGAGCACCGGGGAGCTGTTTTTT.

The chain joins TRBV30 to TRBJ1-4; 7 positions agree with TRBD1. Germline assignment: CDR1 GTSNPN and CDR2 SVGIG (reference sequence). This CDR3 is 13 amino acids long. The V and J ends lost 5 bases and 3 bases, in that order; junction bases with no gene match: 3. CDR3 sequence reads: CAWAGTANEKLFF. Written as DNA, the CDR3 is TGTGCCTGGGCCGGGACAGCTAATGAAAAACTGTTTTTT.

J is TRBJ1-5 and V is TRBV2, with D perhaps matching TRBD1 (5 bases). Germline V gives CDR1 SNHLY, CDR2 FYNNEI. There are 14 residues in the CDR3. V was shortened by 4 bases and J by 6 bases, with 13 bases between the two germline ends. The CDR3 is CASSVTDTGQPQHF. In nucleotides, the CDR3 is TGTGCCAGCAGTGTGACAGACACCGGTCAGCCCCAGCATTTT.

The rearrangement links TRBV6-5 to TRBJ2-7; a weak D match, TRBD1 (6 bases). The CDR3 has 16 amino acids. The V gene lost 0 bases and the J gene lost 2 bases, with 14 bases spanning the gap. From germline, CDR1 is MNHEY and CDR2 SVGAGI. The CDR3 nucleotides read TGTGCCAGCAGTTACTCCCGAAACAGGGTAGCCTACGAGCAGTACTTC. Protein sequence: CASSYSRNRVAYEQYF.

Relative to its sample, this clone is medium-sized. The V gene is TRBV10-3, the J gene TRBJ2-7; possible D gene TRBD2, 5 bases. Trimming took off 0 bases at V and 4 bases at J, with 10 bases between the two ends. The CDR3 is made up of 14 amino acids. Looked up from germline, CDR1 is ENHRY and CDR2 is SYGVKD. CDR3 loop: CAISESTGMYEQYF. Written as DNA, the CDR3 is TGTGCCATCAGTGAGTCGACGGGGATGTACGAGCAGTACTTC.

This clone came up once. V usage is TRBV5-8 and J usage is TRBJ2-7, with D perhaps TRBD2 (6 bases). The CDR3 runs 13 residues. V was cut by 1 base and J by 5 bases, with 10 bases left in between. Germline values: CDR1 SGHTS, CDR2 YDEGEE. The CDR3 bases are TGTGCCAGCAGCTTGTGGGGGGATCACGAGCAGTACTTC. Its translation: CASSLWGDHEQYF.

The chain links TRBV30 to TRBJ2-6, with D tentatively TRBD2 (6 bases). The V and J ends lost 8 bases and 0 bases respectively, with 14 bases between them. This CDR3 contains 15 residues. The V gene's germline CDR1 is GTSNPN and CDR2 SVGIG (reference sequence). The CDR3 is CALNRGNSGANVLTF. CDR3 in DNA: TGTGCCCTAAACCGGGGGAACTCTGGGGCCAACGTCCTGACTTTC.

This sequence joins TRBV5-1 and TRBJ2-7, with 10 bases that match TRBD2. The CDR3 runs 14 residues. With 5 bases clipped from V and 5 bases from J, the junction kept 7 bases outside the gene matches. The V gene's germline CDR1 is SGHRS and CDR2 YFSETQ. The CDR3 coding sequence is TGCGCCAGCAGACCGTCTAGCGGGAGTAACGAGCAGTACTTC. It specifies CASRPSSGSNEQYF. The full variable domain, in which reference TRBV5-1 and TRBJ2-7 provide the parts outside the CDR3, is KAGVTQTPRYLIKTRGQQVTLSCSPISGHRSVSWYQQTPGQGLQFLFEYFSETQRNKGNFPGRFSGRQFSNSRSEMNVSTLELGDSALYLCASRPSSGSNEQYFGPGTRLTVT.

This clone was seen a handful of times. The rearrangement links TRBV6-5 to TRBJ1-1, with 7 bases fitting TRBD1. V lost 5 bases to trimming and J lost 7 bases; unmatched junction nucleotides: 13. Germline V gives CDR1 MNHEY, CDR2 SVGAGI. The CDR3 contains 15 residues. The CDR3 DNA reads TGTGCCAGCAGTGCTCAAAGGACAGGTTCGGGTGAAGCTTTCTTT. This encodes CASSAQRTGSGEAFF.

The chain joins TRBV11-2 to TRBJ2-7; possibly TRBD2 for D (6 bases). The CDR3 has 17 residues. Germline V gene data show CDR1 as SGHAT and CDR2 as FQNNGV. Trimming stripped 4 bases from V and 4 bases from J, with 23 bases between. The CDR3 here is CASSSLGRRGSPYEQYF. The CDR3 nucleotides are TGTGCCAGCAGCTCCCTGGGGCGGCGGGGATCACCATACGAGCAGTACTTC.

The J gene is TRBJ2-7, the V gene TRBV7-2; maybe TRBD2 (6 bases). CDR1 and CDR2 from the germline V gene are SGHTA and FQGNSA. The CDR3 contains 15 residues. The V end was cut by 2 bases, the J end by 2 bases, with 13 bases between. The CDR3 coding sequence is TGTGCCAGCAGCTTATATCGGGAGTCCCCCTACGAGCAGTACTTC. It encodes CASSLYRESPYEQYF.

The V gene is TRBV5-8, the J gene TRBJ2-2, with D maybe TRBD2 (5 bases). Germline assignment: CDR1 SGHTS and CDR2 YDEGEE. This CDR3 region has 15 residues. With 7 bases removed from V and 10 bases from J, the gap between germline ends came to 23 bases. The CDR3, as DNA: TGTGCCAGCTCTCCGGGAAATCTGTACGCAGCGGAGCTGTTTTTT. This sequence encodes CASSPGNLYAAELFF.

The table lists this clone with a few counts. This CDR3 is CASSWDTTDTQYF. In nucleotides, the CDR3 is TGTGCCAGCAGTTGGGACACCACAGATACGCAGTATTTT. The V call is TRBV5-4, the J call TRBJ2-3, with D perhaps matching TRBD1 (6 bases). There are 13 residues in the CDR3. Germline V gene lookup returns CDR1 SGHNT and CDR2 YYREEE (reference sequence). With 5 bases removed from V and 2 bases from J, the gap between germline ends came to 9 bases.